The sample holds a few counts of the clone carrying this T cell receptor (beta chain). Its antigen is unknown. The data were obtained in a study of CD8 T cells in ankylosing spondylitis. Study-wide results and limits: There was reportedly significant enrichment of clones that were disease-linked in matched ankylosing spondylitis synovial fluid.

TCRdb re-analysed the 5' RACE reads in MiXCR, keeping a single row per CDR3 protein. In the table there are 210,000 or so distinct CDR3 sequences, around a quarter of which are singletons. The V and J ends lost 3 bases and 4 bases respectively, with 12 bases between them. Germline CDR1 SGHTA, CDR2 FQGNSA. The CDR3 contains 14 residues. The chain uses TRBV7-2 and TRBJ1-1; no clear D. The material sequenced was blood, either unsorted or a sorted T cell fraction (not recorded which). This sequence was found in a male donor with ankylosing spondylitis or in good health (not recorded which). The CDR3 DNA reads TGTGCCAGCAGCTTTGTGGGGAGAATCACTGAAGCTTTCTTT. Encoded protein: CASSFVGRITEAFF.